This T cell receptor (beta chain) originates from a study of OX40 agonist ivuxolimab in advanced cancers. Study-wide background: There were three patients with partial responses, one having hepatocellular carcinoma and two cutaneous melanoma. Study-wide results and limits: Averaged across samples, CD8+ T cells carried more expanded clones than CD4+ did. CD4+ and CD8+ blood T cells expanded clonally by week 6 at 0.1 to 3.0 mg/kg.

In the case of this clone: As yet, its antigen is unknown.

The CDR3 covers 15 residues. Germline-derived CDR1 and CDR2 are SQVTM and ANQGSEA. Between the trimmed V and J ends, which lost 4 bases and 7 bases, there was a span of 20 bases. Some clones are missing from TCRdb's copy, which holds only in-frame ones; the method was immunoSEQ multiplex PCR. This table has roughly 76,000 clones, around nine tenths appearing once. This receptor was identified in an adult with an advanced solid tumor such as melanoma, head and neck, liver or kidney cancer. This rearrangement joins TRBV29-1 to TRBJ1-5; unclear D gene. The source was CD4+ or CD8+ T cells sorted from blood, collected in a trial of the OX40 agonist ivuxolimab. The CDR3, as DNA: TGCAGCGTTGTTGGAGTGAAATGGCTCGACCAGCCCCAGCATTTT. This gives the protein CSVVGVKWLDQPQHF.